This record covers a single T cell receptor (beta chain). The antigen remains unidentified. This entry is derived from a study of pediatric ulcerative colitis. This CDR3 is 17 amino acids long. Germline lookup yields CDR1 SGDLS and CDR2 YYNGEE. The V segment lost 0 bases and the J segment 5 bases; nucleotides outside the gene matches: 9. Sequencing was at survey level. The method was immunoSEQ multiplex PCR; TCRdb's version includes in-frame clones alone and lacks a portion of them. Seen here are approximately 11,000 clones, around 82% observed once, and the top ten hold about 3.6%. Findings of the study overall: All ulcerative colitis patients, but no controls, carried two rectal clonotypes. Blood-derived T cells may be present in rectal pinch biopsies.

The rectum was sampled with one to two pinch biopsies at colonoscopy. This receptor was taken from a girl aged 10 to 17 who was a control in a study of pediatric ulcerative colitis. The chain recombines TRBV9 with TRBJ2-7; 12 bases fit TRBD2. Sequenced material: gut tissue. CDR3 DNA: TGTGCCAGCAGCGTAGGAATCCTAGCGGGAGGGGAAGACGAGCAGTACTTC. This gives the protein CASSVGILAGGEDEQYF. The variable domain in full, with the rest retrieved from reference TRBV9 and TRBJ2-7, is DSGVTQTPKHLITATGQRVTLRCSPRSGDLSVYWYQQSLDQGLQFLIQYYNGEERAKGNILERFSAQQFPDLHSELNLSSLELGDSALYFCASSVGILAGGEDEQYFGPGTRLTVT.